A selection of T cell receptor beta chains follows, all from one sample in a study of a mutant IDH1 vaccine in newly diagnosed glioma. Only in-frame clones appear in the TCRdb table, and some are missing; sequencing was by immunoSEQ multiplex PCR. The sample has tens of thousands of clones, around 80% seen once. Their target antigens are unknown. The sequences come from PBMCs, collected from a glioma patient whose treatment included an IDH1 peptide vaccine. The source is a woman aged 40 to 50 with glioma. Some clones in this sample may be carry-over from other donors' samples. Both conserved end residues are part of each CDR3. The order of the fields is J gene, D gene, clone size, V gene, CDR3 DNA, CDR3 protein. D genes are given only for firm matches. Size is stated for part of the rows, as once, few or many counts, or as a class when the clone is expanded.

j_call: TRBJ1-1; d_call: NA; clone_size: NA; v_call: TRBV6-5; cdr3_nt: TGTGCCAGCAGTTACGGGACTGAAGCTTTCTTT; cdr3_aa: CASSYGTEAFF
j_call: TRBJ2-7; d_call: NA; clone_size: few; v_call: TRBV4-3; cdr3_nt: TGCGCCAGCAGCCAAGGGGGTCCTGGGGCAGCGCTCTACGAGCAGTACTTC; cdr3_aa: CASSQGGPGAALYEQYF
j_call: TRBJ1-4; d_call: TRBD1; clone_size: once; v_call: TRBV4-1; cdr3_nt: TGCGCCAGCAGCCACACCGGGACAGGGCAGACTAATGAAAAACTGTTTTTT; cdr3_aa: CASSHTGTGQTNEKLFF
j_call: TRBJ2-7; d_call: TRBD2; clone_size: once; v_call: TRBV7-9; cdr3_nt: TGTGCCAGCAGCCGGGCGGGGGGGCAATACGAGCAGTACTTC; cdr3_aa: CASSRAGGQYEQYF
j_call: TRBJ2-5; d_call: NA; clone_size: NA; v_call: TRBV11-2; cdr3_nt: TGTGCCAGCAGCTCCTCCCCCAGCCAAGAGACCCAGTACTTC; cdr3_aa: CASSSSPSQETQYF
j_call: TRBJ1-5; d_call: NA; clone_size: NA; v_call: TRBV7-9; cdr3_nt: TGTGCCAGCAGTTCCACGCGGGTCAATCAGCCCCAGCATTTT; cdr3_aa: CASSSTRVNQPQHF
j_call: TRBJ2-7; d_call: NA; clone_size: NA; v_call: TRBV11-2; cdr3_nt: TGTGCCAGCATCTTCGAGGGTGGCTACGAGCAGTACTTC; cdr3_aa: CASIFEGGYEQYF
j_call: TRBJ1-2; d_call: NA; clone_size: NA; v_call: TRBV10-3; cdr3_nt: TGTGCCATCACGCCGGGACCATATGGCTACACCTTC; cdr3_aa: CAITPGPYGYTF
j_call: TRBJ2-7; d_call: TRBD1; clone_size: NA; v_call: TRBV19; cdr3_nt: TGTGCCAGTAGACAGGGGGTCACCTACGAGCAGTACTTC; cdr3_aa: CASRQGVTYEQYF
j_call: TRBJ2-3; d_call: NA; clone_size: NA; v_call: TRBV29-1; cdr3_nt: TGCAGCGGCTCGGGCGTAGATACGCAGTATTTT; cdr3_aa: CSGSGVDTQYF
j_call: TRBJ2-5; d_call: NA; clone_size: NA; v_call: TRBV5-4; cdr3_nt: TGTGCCAGCAGCTTGGGACAGACCCAAGAGACCCAGTACTTC; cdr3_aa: CASSLGQTQETQYF
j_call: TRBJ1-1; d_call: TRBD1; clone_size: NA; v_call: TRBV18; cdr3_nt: TGTGCCAGCTCCCCAGGGACAGGGCGGATCCCTGAAGCTTTCTTT; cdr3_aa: CASSPGTGRIPEAFF
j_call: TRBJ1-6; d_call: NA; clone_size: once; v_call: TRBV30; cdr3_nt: TGTGCCTGGGCCCCGGACCGGGACGTTTCACCCCTCCACTTT; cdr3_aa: CAWAPDRDVSPLHF
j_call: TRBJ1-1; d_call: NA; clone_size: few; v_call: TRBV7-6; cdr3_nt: TGTGCCAGCAGCGAGCGGGGAGGAAAGACTGAAGCTTTCTTT; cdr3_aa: CASSERGGKTEAFF
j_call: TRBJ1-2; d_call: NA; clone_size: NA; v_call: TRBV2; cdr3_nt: TGTGCCAGCAGTGTCCTCCTGGGGTCCACTGGCTACACCTTC; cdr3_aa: CASSVLLGSTGYTF
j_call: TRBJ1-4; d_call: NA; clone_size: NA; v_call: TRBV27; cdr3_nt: TGTGCCAGCAGTTTACGTGGTGCAGGCTTGAATGAAAAACTGTTTTTT; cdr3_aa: CASSLRGAGLNEKLFF
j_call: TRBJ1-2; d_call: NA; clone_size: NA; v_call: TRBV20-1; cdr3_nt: TGCAGTGGGAGGGCCGGGAATTCAGTCACCTTC; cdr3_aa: CSGRAGNSVTF
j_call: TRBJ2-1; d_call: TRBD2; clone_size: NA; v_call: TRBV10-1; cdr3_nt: TGCGCCAGCAGTGAGTTTTTTTCTAGCGGGGACTACAATGAGCAGTTCTTC; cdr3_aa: CASSEFFSSGDYNEQFF
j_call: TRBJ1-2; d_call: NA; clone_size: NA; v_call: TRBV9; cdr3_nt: TGTGCCAGCAGTCTGGGCCCGTTAGTGGGTGGCTACACCTTC; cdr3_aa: CASSLGPLVGGYTF
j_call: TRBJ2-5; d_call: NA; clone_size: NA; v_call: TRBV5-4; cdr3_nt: TGTGCCAGCAGCTTTGGTGGGGTGGAGACCCAGTACTTC; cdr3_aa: CASSFGGVETQYF
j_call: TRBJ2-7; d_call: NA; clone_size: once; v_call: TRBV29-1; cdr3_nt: TGCAGCGTTACCTCACCTGTCACGGGGCGATACGAGCAGTACTTC; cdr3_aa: CSVTSPVTGRYEQYF
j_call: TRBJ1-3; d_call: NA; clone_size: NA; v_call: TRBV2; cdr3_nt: TGTGCCAGCAGTGAACTGACAGGAACTGGAAACACCATATATTTT; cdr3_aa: CASSELTGTGNTIYF
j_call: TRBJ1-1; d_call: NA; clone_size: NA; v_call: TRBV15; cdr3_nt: TGTGCCACCAGCAGGGGGGCGGAAACTGAAGCTTTCTTT; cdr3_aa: CATSRGAETEAFF
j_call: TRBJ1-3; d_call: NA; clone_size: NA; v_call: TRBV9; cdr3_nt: TGTGCCAGCAGCCCCCCAGGGGCGGAAAGAAACACCATATATTTT; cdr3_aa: CASSPPGAERNTIYF
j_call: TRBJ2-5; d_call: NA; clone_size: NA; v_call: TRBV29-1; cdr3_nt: TGCAGCGTTGAAGATCGGTACGGCAGAAAATACCAAGAGACCCAGTACTTC; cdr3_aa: CSVEDRYGRKYQETQYF
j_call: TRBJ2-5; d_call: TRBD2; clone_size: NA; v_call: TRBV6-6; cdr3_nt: TGTGCCAGCAGTTACTCTGGCGGGGGGGCCGAGGAGACCCAGTACTTC; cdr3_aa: CASSYSGGGAEETQYF
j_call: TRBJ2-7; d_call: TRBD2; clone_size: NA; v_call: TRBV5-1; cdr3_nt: TGCGCCAGCAGAAAAACGCGGGGGGCATACGAGCAGTACTTC; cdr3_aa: CASRKTRGAYEQYF
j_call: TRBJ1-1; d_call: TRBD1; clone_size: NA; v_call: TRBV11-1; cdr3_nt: TGTGCCAGCAGCTTTCAGGGACAGATGAACACTGAAGCTTTCTTT; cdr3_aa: CASSFQGQMNTEAFF
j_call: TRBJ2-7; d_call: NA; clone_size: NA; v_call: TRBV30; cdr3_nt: TGTGCCTGGAGCTCGCGGGGCTACTACGAGCAGTACTTC; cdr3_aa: CAWSSRGYYEQYF
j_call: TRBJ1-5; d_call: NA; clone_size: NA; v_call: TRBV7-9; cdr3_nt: TGTGCCAGCAGCTTAGACGGCCACAAGCATTTT; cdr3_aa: CASSLDGHKHF
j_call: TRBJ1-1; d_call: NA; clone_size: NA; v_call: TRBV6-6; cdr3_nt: TGTGCCAGCAGTCCCGGACAGCTGAACACTGAAGCTTTCTTT; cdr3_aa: CASSPGQLNTEAFF
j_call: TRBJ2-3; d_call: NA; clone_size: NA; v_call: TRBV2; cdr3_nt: TGTGCCAGCATGGGTAGCAAGGGTTCGGATACGCAGTATTTT; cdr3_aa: CASMGSKGSDTQYF
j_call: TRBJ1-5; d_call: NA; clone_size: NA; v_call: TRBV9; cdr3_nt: TGTGCCAGCAGCGTAGCTCGGGGGATGGGGCATCAGCCCCAGCATTTT; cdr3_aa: CASSVARGMGHQPQHF
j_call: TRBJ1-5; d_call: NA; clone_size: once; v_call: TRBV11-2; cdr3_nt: TGTGCCAGCAGCTTAGACCCCAGGGGAAGCCAGCCCCAGCATTTT; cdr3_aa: CASSLDPRGSQPQHF
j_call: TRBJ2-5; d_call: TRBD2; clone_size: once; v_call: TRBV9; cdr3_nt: TGTGCCAGCAGCGCCGGGACTAGCGGGGGGGCAGAGACCCAGTACTTC; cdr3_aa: CASSAGTSGGAETQYF
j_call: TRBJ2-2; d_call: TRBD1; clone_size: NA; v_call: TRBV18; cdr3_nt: TGTGCCAGCTCACCCCAGGGACAGGGGGTCACCGGGGAGCTGTTTTTT; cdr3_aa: CASSPQGQGVTGELFF
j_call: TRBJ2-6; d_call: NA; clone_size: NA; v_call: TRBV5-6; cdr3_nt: TGTGCCAGCCGACCCTCTGGGGCCAACGTCCTGACTTTC; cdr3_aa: CASRPSGANVLTF
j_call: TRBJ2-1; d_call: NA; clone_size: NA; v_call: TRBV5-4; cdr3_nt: TGTGCCAGCAGCTTGGCCACCTACAATGAGCAGTTCTTC; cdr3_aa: CASSLATYNEQFF